Following are 26 T cell receptor beta chains from one sample sequenced in a study of Graves' ophthalmopathy and Graves' hyperthyroidism. Amplified material comprised TCR beta CDR3 regions derived from RNA transcripts. First-round RT-PCR relied on HTBI primers, and a second-round multiplex PCR came next. One entry per CDR3 protein results from TCRdb running MiXCR on the multiplex PCR reads. This table holds around 670,000 distinct CDR3 sequences, 40% found once. Sequencing was performed on peripheral blood. These TCRs come from an adult man with Graves' ophthalmopathy.

The sample holds a few counts of this clonotype. The rearrangement joins TRBV19 to TRBJ2-7; maybe TRBD2 (5 bases). The CDR3 length is 14 residues. Germline-derived CDR1 and CDR2 are LNHDA and SQIVND (reference sequence). Trimming left V 0 bases short and J 3 bases short, with 9 bases between. CDR3 sequence reads: CASSIETSGYEQYF. In nucleotides, the CDR3 is TGTGCCAGTAGTATAGAGACGAGCGGCTACGAGCAGTACTTC.

The rearrangement links TRBV10-3 to TRBJ2-5; D call uncertain. The DNA matches TRBJ2-1 better at its end, which makes the J call doubtful. This CDR3 is 15 amino acids long. Germline loops: CDR1 ENHRY, CDR2 SYGVKD. CDR3 coding DNA: TGTGCCATCAGTGAAGGACCCGGAGCCCACAATGAGCAGTTCTTC. This encodes CAISEGPGAHNEQFF.

A remark on this clonotype: This sequence may be a read error, since a much larger clone differs from it by one base. The chain carries TRBV2 and TRBJ2-7; TRBD1 agrees at 9 bases. CDR1 SNHLY and CDR2 FYNNEI come from the germline V gene. The CDR3 extends over 14 amino acids. The CDR3 bases are TGTGCCAGCACCCCTTTACAGGGGGCGTACGGGCAGTACTTC. Its protein product is CASTPLQGAYGQYF.

The table lists this clonotype with a few counts. V and J are TRBV6-1 and TRBJ1-1; TRBD1 might be the D (5 bases). Trimming took off 5 bases at V and 1 base at J, with 14 bases between the two ends. Germline values: CDR1 MNHNS, CDR2 SASEGT. There are 15 residues in the CDR3. CDR3 coding DNA: TGTGCCAGCAGTTATGGGGGACGTCGGAACACTGAAGCTTTCTTT. Encoded protein: CASSYGGRRNTEAFF.

For this clonotype: A read error may be the cause here, since a much bigger clone is one base away. This chain uses TRBV29-1 with TRBJ2-7, with 8 bases aligning to TRBD1. This CDR3 contains 15 residues. Germline V gene sequence: CDR1 SQVTM, CDR2 ANQGSEA. CDR3 amino acids: CSVEDPGQDSYEQHF. CDR3 in DNA: TGCAGCGTTGAAGATCCGGGACAGGATTCCTACGAGCAGCACTTC.

This clonotype was detected once. V and J are TRBV9 and TRBJ2-3; 7 bases line up with TRBD1. Germline loops: CDR1 SGDLS, CDR2 YYNGEE. This CDR3 region has 13 residues. With 4 bases clipped from V and 6 bases from J, the junction kept 5 bases outside the gene matches. The CDR3 loop is CASSLTDRDTQYF. DNA of the CDR3: TGTGCCAGCAGCTTAACGGACAGGGATACGCAGTATTTT.

Turning to this clonotype: This may arise from a read error, as a much more abundant clone is one base away. This sequence joins TRBV10-3 and TRBJ1-6, with a weak D call TRBD1 (5 bases). V was clipped by 11 bases and J by 7 bases, with 18 bases between them. CDR3 length: 14 amino acids. Germline V gene data show CDR1 as ENHRY and CDR2 as SYGVKD. CDR3 sequence reads: CAARDAEGNSPLHF. CDR3 DNA: TGTGCCGCCCGGGACGCCGAAGGAAATTCACCCCTCCACTTT.

With respect to this clonotype: No DNA is shown, since the ends of the CDR3 on it are uncertain; the CDR3 is the one TCRdb lists. The chain has TRBV2 and TRBJ2-5; TRBD2, the table's D call, lacks a check against the DNA. CDR1 is SNHLY, CDR2 FYNNEI, per germline. The CDR3 has 16 residues if both end residues are counted. CDR3 loop: CACSASVASGSQTQYF.

The chain recombines TRBV29-1 with TRBJ2-5; D may be TRBD2 (6 bases). The V gene lost 3 bases and the J gene lost 7 bases, with 12 bases spanning the gap. The CDR3 sequence is 12 residues long. Looked up from germline, CDR1 is SQVTM and CDR2 is ANQGSEA. DNA of the CDR3: TGCAGCGTTGATCCCGGGGGATGGACCCAGTACTTC. Its protein product is CSVDPGGWTQYF. Combining the CDR3 with reference TRBV29-1 and TRBJ2-5 gives the whole variable domain SAVISQKPSRDICQRGTSLTIQCQVDSQVTMMFWYRQQPGQSLTLIATANQGSEATYESGFVIDKFPISRPNLTFSTLTVSNMSPEDSSIYLCSVDPGGWTQYFGPGTRLLVL.

This sequence joins TRBV25-1 and TRBJ1-6, with no clear D. Trimming took off 6 bases at V and 5 bases at J, with 14 bases between the two ends. The V gene's germline CDR1 is MGHDK and CDR2 SYGVNS. The CDR3 length is 15 residues. The CDR3 nucleotides are TGTGCCAGCAGCCCGAATGGGGTAGATAATTCACCCCTCCACTTT. It codes for CASSPNGVDNSPLHF.

This rearrangement joins TRBV24-1 to TRBJ1-5, with a possible D match to TRBD1 (6 bases). The CDR3 has 15 amino acids. The V end was cut by 10 bases, the J end by 2 bases, with 17 bases between. Germline V lookup: CDR1 KGHDR, CDR2 SFDVKD. CDR3 sequence (DNA): TGTGCCACTACTCAGAGGGGGAATGGCAATCAGCCCCAGCATTTT. Residues: CATTQRGNGNQPQHF.

This chain joins TRBV2 and TRBJ1-1; a possible D gene is TRBD1 (6 bases). V lost 6 bases to trimming and J lost 9 bases, with 14 bases between them. The CDR3 covers 12 residues. The V gene's germline CDR1 is SNHLY and CDR2 FYNNEI. CDR3 sequence (DNA): TGTGCCAGCAGACCCTCCGGGACAAAAGCTTTCTTT. This sequence encodes CASRPSGTKAFF.

This clonotype was recorded at least ten times. The V and J genes are TRBV19 and TRBJ1-2; TRBD1 is a possible D gene (6 bases). The germline gives CDR1 LNHDA, CDR2 SQIVND (reference sequence). Between the trimmed V and J ends, which lost 10 bases and 8 bases, there was a span of 14 bases. The CDR3 is 11 amino acids. The CDR3 DNA reads TGTGCCACAGAACAGGGCAACGGCTACACCTTC. This encodes CATEQGNGYTF.

In its sample, this clonotype was seen a few times. J is TRBJ2-7 and V is TRBV19; weak D call: TRBD2 (5 bases). Germline lookup yields CDR1 LNHDA and CDR2 SQIVND (reference sequence). The V end was cut by 4 bases, the J end by 3 bases, with 7 bases between. This CDR3 has 12 amino acids. This CDR3 reads CASSKEGYEQYF. The CDR3, as DNA: TGTGCCAGTAGTAAAGAGGGCTACGAGCAGTACTTC. The entire variable domain, with the rest obtained from reference TRBV19 and TRBJ2-7, is as follows: DGGITQSPKYLFRKEGQNVTLSCEQNLNHDAMYWYRQDPGQGLRLIYYSQIVNDFQKGDIAEGYSVSREKKESFPLTVTSAQKNPTAFYLCASSKEGYEQYFGPGTRLTVT.

The chain couples TRBV25-1 to TRBJ2-2; D unresolved. Germline V gene data show CDR1 as MGHDK and CDR2 as SYGVNS. The CDR3 covers 16 residues. Trimming pared 6 bases from V and 6 bases from J, leaving 20 bases between. CDR3: CASSFSAGWVPGELFF. For the CDR3, the DNA is TGTGCCAGCAGCTTTTCAGCAGGATGGGTCCCCGGGGAGCTGTTTTTT.

On this clonotype itself: No DNA is shown, since the ends of the CDR3 on it are uncertain; the CDR3 is the one TCRdb lists. V gene TRBV7-9 combines with J gene TRBJ2-2. Inclusive of both ends, the CDR3 amounts to 11 amino acids. Germline V gene sequence: CDR1 SEHNR, CDR2 FQNEAQ (reference sequence). The CDR3 is CASSKQGSCFF.

This clonotype showed up many times. The chain uses TRBV5-8 and TRBJ2-6; TRBD1 matches 11 bases. The germline V gene encodes CDR1 SGHTS and CDR2 YDEGEE. The V gene end was trimmed by 4 bases and the J gene end by 3 bases; junction bases not matched to a gene: 6. This CDR3 is built from 17 residues. The CDR3 here is CASSIRTGGFGANVLTF. The CDR3, as DNA: TGTGCCAGCAGCATTCGGACAGGGGGCTTTGGGGCCAACGTCCTGACTTTC.

The chain couples TRBV11-1 to TRBJ2-7, with TRBD2 as a possible D gene (6 bases). The V end lost 6 bases, the J end lost 0 bases, and 12 bases lay between the germline ends. This CDR3 is 14 amino acids long. The germline CDR1 and CDR2 sequences are SGHAT and FQDESV (reference sequence). CDR3 loop: CASSSPGVSYEQYF. DNA of the CDR3: TGTGCCAGCAGTTCTCCGGGGGTCTCCTACGAGCAGTACTTC.

In its sample, this clonotype was seen many times. The chain recombines TRBV19 with TRBJ1-1, with D perhaps matching TRBD1 (6 bases). Germline CDR1 is LNHDA and CDR2 is SQIVND (reference sequence). The V gene lost 5 bases and the J gene lost 4 bases, with 11 bases spanning the gap. The CDR3 runs to 13 residues. The CDR3 here is CASSVKGGTEAFF. The CDR3, as DNA: TGTGCCAGTAGTGTCAAAGGGGGCACTGAAGCTTTCTTT.

This chain connects TRBV7-9 to TRBJ1-6; the D is unclear. Trimming stripped 5 bases from V and 8 bases from J, with 16 bases between. The CDR3 loop spans 15 amino acids. Per germline, CDR1 SEHNR and CDR2 FQNEAQ (reference sequence). Here the CDR3 reads CASSQVYPGYSPLHF. The CDR3, as DNA: TGTGCCAGCAGCCAAGTTTATCCGGGGTATTCACCCCTCCACTTT.

The table lists this clonotype with a count of one. The rearrangement joins TRBV25-1 to TRBJ2-5; D might be TRBD2 (5 bases). CDR3 size: 13 residues. V lost 6 bases to trimming and J lost 5 bases, with 13 bases between them. CDR1 MGHDK and CDR2 SYGVNS come from the germline V gene. The CDR3 nucleotides read TGTGCCAGCAGCTTAGTCGGGATTGAGACCCAGTACTTC. This encodes CASSLVGIETQYF.

V gene TRBV14 combines with J gene TRBJ2-2; the match to TRBD2 covers 9 bases. The CDR3 has 19 residues. The V gene's germline CDR1 is SGHDN and CDR2 FVKESK. Trimming cost V 0 bases and J 5 bases; bases outside gene matches: 13. Here the CDR3 DNA reads TGTGCCAGCAGCCAAGATCAGCCTCTTAGCGGGGGCACAACCGGGGAGCTGTTTTTT. Its protein is CASSQDQPLSGGTTGELFF.

In this sample, this clonotype turned up many times. The chain uses TRBV20-1 and TRBJ2-5, with D hard to call. CDR3 length: 10 amino acids. Per germline, CDR1 DFQATT and CDR2 SNEGSKA (reference sequence). V lost 2 bases and J 6 bases, leaving 4 bases between the germline ends. CDR3 loop: CSARRQTQYF. CDR3 in DNA: TGCAGTGCTAGACGGCAGACCCAGTACTTC.

The chain links TRBV4-3 to TRBJ2-5; D uncertain. CDR3 length equals 12 residues. The V gene lost 0 bases and the J gene lost 7 bases, with 6 bases spanning the gap. Germline V lookup: CDR1 LGHNA, CDR2 YSLEER. DNA of the CDR3: TGCGCCAGCAGCCAAGATAGTGGGACCCAGTACTTC. Amino acids: CASSQDSGTQYF.

Here the CDR3 DNA reads TGCAGTGCTAGAGAGGACTGGAACACTGAAGCTTTCTTT. Its protein is CSAREDWNTEAFF. The chain uses TRBV20-1 and TRBJ1-1; no definite D call. The CDR3 contains 13 residues. The ends were cut back, 0 bases at V and 1 base at J, with 6 bases in the middle. Germline CDR1 DFQATT, CDR2 SNEGSKA (reference sequence).

V is TRBV2 and J is TRBJ1-4; D ambiguous. CDR3 length: 17 amino acids. Germline V gives CDR1 SNHLY, CDR2 FYNNEI. Trimming stripped 6 bases from V and 0 bases from J, with 17 bases between. The CDR3 nucleotides are TGTGCCAGCAGCGGCCTAGGAACTGAAGCAACTAATGAAAAACTGTTTTTT. Its protein is CASSGLGTEATNEKLFF.